This TCR beta chain comes out of a study of breast tumors, draining lymph nodes, adjacent tissues. The study, taken as a whole, reports: Tumors had less TCR diversity than lymph nodes, more than nontumor tissue. That most tumor T cells come from lymph nodes remained unproven. Tumor and nontumor repertoires were significantly more similar in luminal-like than in basal-like breast cancer.

The germline V gene encodes CDR1 LNHDA and CDR2 SQIVND (reference sequence). V was shortened by 0 bases and J by 7 bases, with 16 bases between the two germline ends. The CDR3 consists of 16 residues. There are a few counts of this clonotype. Its specificity is not known. This is likely a read error, given that the CDR3 carries no conserved phenylalanine or tryptophan at its end. Samples came from axillary lymph nodes draining the breast cancer. TCRdb independently ran MiXCR on the multiplex PCR reads; one entry per CDR3 protein. The sample records 160,000 or so distinct CDR3 sequences, 33% being singletons.

This chain joins TRBV19 and TRBJ2-1; D unresolved. The sequenced material came from axillary lymph node tissue. This receptor was taken from a female donor with breast cancer. Some clones in this sample may be carry-over from other donors' samples. This chain's CDR3 is CASSIDGLGGLNEQFS. CDR3 coding DNA: TGTGCCAGTAGTATAGATGGTCTCGGTGGTCTTAATGAGCAGTTCTCC.